This section outlines one TCR beta chain sequence together with its context. The same CDR3 is also encoded by other DNA sequences in this sample. Unsorted samples used around 98 million PBMCs for genomic DNA. The CDR3 covers 15 residues. V lost 3 bases, J lost 3 bases, and 5 bases stayed unmatched. Germline lookup yields CDR1 KGHSH and CDR2 LQKENI. This record comes from a study of shared clonotypes between healthy human individuals. The protocol was immunoSEQ multiplex PCR, while the TCRdb copy is restricted to in-frame clones and leaves out a portion. The sample contains roughly 510,000 clones, nearly 80% of which appear only once.

Sequencing was performed on PBMCs. The gene calls are TRBV18 and TRBJ2-7, with 10 bases matching TRBD1. This clonotype was sampled from a woman aged 40 to 50 in good health. Some clones in this sample may be carry-over from other donors' samples. The CDR3 reads CASSPGTGAVYEQYF. In nucleotides, the CDR3 is TGTGCCAGCTCACCGGGGACAGGGGCTGTCTACGAGCAGTACTTC.